This TCR beta chain is drawn from a study of T cell repertoires in cytomegalovirus infection. Study context: From public TCR beta signatures came an indication of both CMV infection and matching HLA type. Study results and limitations: Of the TCR beta families, the public ones yielded a cumulative frequency that identified carriers of CMV plus the relevant HLA. Dominating the ex vivo response were TCR beta clonotypes that were CMV-specific and HLA-C-restricted.

Via MiXCR, TCRdb re-called the reads, giving one row per CDR3 protein. The sample records about 740,000 distinct CDR3 sequences, less than 40% being singletons. Regarding this clonotype: The antigen remains unidentified. At one boundary the junction diverges from the germline segment, which might be a read error.

The CDR3 totals 13 residues. Germline lookup yields CDR1 SGHVS and CDR2 FQNEAQ. Sequencing input: PBMCs. The sequence derives from a human donor in good health (CMV status not recorded). Some clones in this sample may be carry-over from other donors' samples. The rearrangement links TRBV7-8 to TRBJ2-7, with 7 bases matching TRBD2. CDR3 sequence reads: CASVGGSSDEQDF. CDR3 in DNA: TGTGCCTCGGTAGGCGGGAGTAGCGACGAGCAGGACTTC.